This T cell receptor beta chain emerged from a study of neoadjuvant anti-PD-1 for oral cavity cancer. Most PBMC samples had approximately 480 ng input DNA in six replicates. Clones were sequenced by immunoSEQ multiplex PCR, and TCRdb holds only the in-frame ones, with some missing. The data show around 13,000 clones, about three fifths seen once. These newly diagnosed stage II-IVA oral cavity squamous cell carcinoma patients had no prior systemic or radiation treatment. V lost 4 bases, J lost 10 bases, and 14 bases stayed unmatched. CDR3 length equals 16 residues. Germline CDR1 is SGHTA and CDR2 is FQGTGA.

This clonotype was sampled from a person aged 35-80 years with oral cavity squamous cell carcinoma. V and J are TRBV7-3 and TRBJ2-1, with 9 bases that match TRBD2. The input for sequencing was PBMCs, taken before nivolumab (anti-PD-1) treatment. CDR3 residues: CASSSLSGSRKNEQFF. In nucleotides, the CDR3 is TGTGCCAGCAGCTCCCTTAGCGGGAGTAGAAAGAACGAGCAGTTCTTC.